What follows are 5 T cell receptor beta chains derived from one specimen sequenced in a study of HIV-infected patients and healthy controls. No cell fractionation was done, so the repertoire covers all unsorted peripheral blood T cells. Reverse transcription used approximately 500 ng RNA and constant-region primers for alpha and beta. Separate chain-specific third strand synthesis with multiplexing indices produced the alpha and beta libraries. TCRdb recomputed calls from the 5' RACE reads with MiXCR, one row per CDR3 protein. The repertoire consists of 7,500 to 9,500 distinct CDR3 sequences, with more than 7% occurring once and the leading ten covering roughly 32%. Sequenced here: blood, sampled before antiretroviral therapy. The receptor set was obtained from an adult with HIV infection. The donor label of this sample is uncertain.

This clonotype is categorized as medium-sized. V gene TRBV6-2 or TRBV6-3 combines with J gene TRBJ1-1, with TRBD1 matching over 7 bases. Germline loops: CDR1 MNHEY, CDR2 SVGEGT. The CDR3 spans 14 residues. The trim removed 2 bases at V and 4 bases at J, leaving 4 bases unmatched. In DNA form, the CDR3 reads TGTGCCAGCAGTTACGACAGGGTCGGCACTGAAGCTTTCTTT. As protein: CASSYDRVGTEAFF.

This clonotype is judged medium-sized. This chain joins TRBV4-2 and TRBJ2-7; 10 bases match TRBD2. The trim removed 0 bases at V and 6 bases at J, leaving 5 bases unmatched. This CDR3 spans 15 amino acids. Germline loops: CDR1 LGHNA, CDR2 YNFKEQ. CDR3 in DNA: TGTGCCAGCAGCCAAGACCGGGGACTAGCGTTCGAGCAGTACTTC. Translation gives CASSQDRGLAFEQYF.

This clonotype was detected ten times or more. This sequence joins TRBV10-3 and TRBJ1-1; 7 nucleotides align to TRBD1. J gave up 2 bases and V 10 bases, and 7 bases lay outside the gene matches. Germline V lookup: CDR1 ENHRY, CDR2 SYGVKD. The CDR3 length is 13 residues. The CDR3: CASNTGANTEAFF. The CDR3 DNA is TGTGCCAGCAATACAGGGGCCAACACTGAAGCTTTCTTT.

The CDR3 is CASSLSGSHEQFF. The CDR3 DNA follows: TGTGCCAGCAGCTTAAGTGGTAGCCATGAGCAGTTCTTC. This sequence joins TRBV7-3 and TRBJ2-1; no clear D gene. The CDR3 is made up of 13 amino acids. Per the germline V gene, CDR1 is SGHTA and CDR2 is FQGTGA. V shed 1 base and J shed 8 bases, with 9 bases lying between them.

This clonotype has a handful of counts. The chain couples TRBV12-3 or TRBV12-4 to TRBJ2-7; 12 bases map to TRBD2. Trimming removed 4 bases from V and 1 base from J; junction bases left unmatched: 5. This CDR3 has 16 amino acids. The CDR3 is CASSSGLAGSSYEQYF. In DNA form, the CDR3 reads TGTGCCAGCAGTTCCGGACTAGCGGGATCGTCCTACGAGCAGTACTTC.